Following are 15 T cell receptor beta chains from one sample sequenced in a study of monozygotic twins with inflammatory bowel disease. Reanalyzing the 5' RACE reads, TCRdb keeps one entry per CDR3 protein, without DNA. This table holds nearly 450,000 distinct CDR3 sequences. Sequenced input: blood. These receptors all come from a human donor with ulcerative colitis or Crohn's disease, or a healthy co-twin of an affected twin (not recorded which).

The J gene is TRBJ2-5, the V gene TRBV20-1; TCRdb's D call, TRBD1, is unchecked because there is no DNA. This CDR3 contains 15 residues. Germline lookup yields CDR1 DFQATT and CDR2 SNEGSKA (reference sequence). The chain's CDR3 is CSAREGKGEIETQYF.

The gene calls are TRBV2 and TRBJ2-1; the D gene TCRdb calls, TRBD1, cannot be checked with no DNA. CDR1 and CDR2 from the germline V gene are SNHLY and FYNNEI. The CDR3 sequence is 15 residues long. CDR3 residues: CASSGGQGSYNEQFF.

The chain combines TRBV7-2 with TRBJ2-5; TCRdb's D call, TRBD2, is unchecked because there is no DNA. CDR1 and CDR2 from the germline V gene are SGHTA and FQGNSA. This CDR3 has 15 amino acids. CDR3 protein: CASSLDTSGRETQYF.

This rearrangement joins TRBV6-1 to TRBJ2-7; TCRdb calls TRBD1, which cannot be checked without DNA. The CDR3 is made up of 14 amino acids. Germline lookup yields CDR1 MNHNS and CDR2 SASEGT. CDR3 amino acids: CASSVGQSSYEQYF.

The chain links TRBV12-3 or TRBV12-4 to TRBJ1-2; TCRdb outputs TRBD1, but without DNA this stays unchecked. There are 17 residues in the CDR3. This CDR3 is CASSYQGNLAAVYGYTF.

This chain's CDR3 is CASSPEEFSYGYTF. This chain uses TRBV3-1 with TRBJ1-2. This CDR3 spans 14 amino acids. Germline CDR1 reads LGHDT; CDR2 reads YNNKEL (reference sequence).

The chain employs TRBV5-6 and TRBJ1-1. Looked up from germline, CDR1 is SGHDT and CDR2 is YYEEEE. The CDR3 loop spans 15 amino acids. The CDR3 sequence: CASSAEAQLDTEAFF.

This chain links TRBV7-2 with TRBJ2-1; TCRdb names TRBD2, which stays unverified in the absence of DNA. Germline loops: CDR1 SGHTA, CDR2 FQGNSA. This CDR3 spans 12 amino acids. This CDR3 reads CASSRLSGEQFF. Variable domain in full (rest from reference TRBV7-2 and TRBJ2-1): GAGVSQSPSNKVTEKGKDVELRCDPISGHTALYWYRQSLGQGLEFLIYFQGNSAPDKSGLPSDRFSAERTGGSVSTLTIQRTQQEDSAVYLCASSRLSGEQFFGPGTRLTVL.

This chain connects TRBV4-2 to TRBJ2-7; TCRdb returns TRBD1, unconfirmable since there is no DNA. Germline V gene data show CDR1 as LGHNA and CDR2 as YNFKEQ. The CDR3 totals 16 residues. CDR3 residues: CASSQTYRGIGDEQYF.

The rearrangement uses TRBV15 and TRBJ2-2; the D call of TRBD2 rests on TCRdb alone, since no DNA is present to check it. The germline V gene has CDR1 LNHNV and CDR2 YYDKDF (reference sequence). CDR3 length: 21 residues. The CDR3 loop is CATSRDLSSSGRFRKTGELFF.

The CDR3 protein is CASSRQGTNEKLFF. This chain connects TRBV7-2 to TRBJ1-4; TCRdb's D call, TRBD1, is unchecked because there is no DNA. CDR3 length equals 14 residues. In germline, CDR1 is SGHTA, CDR2 FQGNSA.

The V call is TRBV4-3, the J call TRBJ2-7. The CDR3 has 14 residues. Looked up from germline, CDR1 is LGHNA and CDR2 is YSLEER. Here the CDR3 reads CASSQDTFSYEQYF.

J is TRBJ2-7 and V is TRBV12-3 or TRBV12-4; TCRdb lists TRBD1, though no DNA is available to test this call. The CDR3 loop spans 16 amino acids. The CDR3 region is CASSLGHGTGNYEQYF.

This rearrangement joins TRBV12-3 or TRBV12-4 to TRBJ2-3. This CDR3 comprises 12 residues. CDR3 residues: CASSSQERTQYF.

The chain has TRBV24-1 and TRBJ1-2. There are 12 residues in the CDR3. Germline CDR1 and CDR2: KGHDR and SFDVKD. This chain's CDR3 is CATSDYREGYTF.